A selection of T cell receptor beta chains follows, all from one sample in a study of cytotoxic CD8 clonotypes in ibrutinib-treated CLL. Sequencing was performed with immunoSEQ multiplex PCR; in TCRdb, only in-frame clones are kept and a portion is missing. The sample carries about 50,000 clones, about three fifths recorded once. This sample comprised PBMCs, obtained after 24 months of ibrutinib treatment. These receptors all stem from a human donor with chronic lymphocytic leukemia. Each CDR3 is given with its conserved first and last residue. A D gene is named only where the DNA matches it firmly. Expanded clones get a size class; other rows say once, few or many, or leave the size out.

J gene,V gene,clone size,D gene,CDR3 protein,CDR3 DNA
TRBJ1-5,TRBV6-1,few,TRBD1,CASSEGTGYSNQPQHF,TGTGCCAGCAGTGAAGGGACAGGATATAGCAATCAGCCCCAGCATTTT
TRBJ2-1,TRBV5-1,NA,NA,CASSPGSGQFF,TGCGCCAGCAGCCCAGGGAGCGGGCAGTTCTTC
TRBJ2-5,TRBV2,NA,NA,CASSALSDGKETQYF,TGTGCCAGCAGTGCCCTATCGGACGGAAAAGAGACCCAGTACTTC
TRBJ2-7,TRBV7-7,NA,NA,CASSPLPSRGGRVYEQYF,TGTGCCAGCAGCCCACTCCCTAGCAGGGGGGGACGGGTTTACGAGCAGTACTTC
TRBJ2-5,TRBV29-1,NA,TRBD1,CSVAPRGRQETQYF,TGCAGCGTTGCGCCCAGGGGGCGCCAAGAGACCCAGTACTTC
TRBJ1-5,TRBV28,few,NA,CASSLLQPGLHQPQHF,TGTGCCAGCAGTCTCCTCCAACCCGGACTACATCAGCCCCAGCATTTT
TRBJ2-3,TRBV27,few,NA,CASSSPLSWQYF,TGTGCCAGCAGCTCCCCCCTAAGTTGGCAGTATTTT
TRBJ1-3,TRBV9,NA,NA,CASSTRHTGSLSGNTIYF,TGTGCCAGCAGCACCCGGCACACTGGCTCCCTCTCTGGAAACACCATATATTTT
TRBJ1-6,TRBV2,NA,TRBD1,CASRPTGTDSPLHF,TGTGCCAGCAGGCCGACAGGGACAGATTCACCCCTCCACTTT
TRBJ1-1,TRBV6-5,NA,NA,CASSYSLLNTEAFF,TGTGCCAGCAGTTACTCTCTACTGAACACTGAAGCTTTCTTT
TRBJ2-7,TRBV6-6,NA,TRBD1,CASRRTGGSYEQYF,TGTGCCAGCAGGAGGACAGGGGGCTCCTACGAGCAGTACTTC
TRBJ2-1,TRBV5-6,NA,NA,CASSLYRGNEQFF,TGTGCCAGCAGCTTGTACCGGGGTAATGAGCAGTTCTTC
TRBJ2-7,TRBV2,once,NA,CASIFFQGSYEQYF,TGTGCCAGCATTTTTTTTCAGGGCTCCTACGAGCAGTACTTC
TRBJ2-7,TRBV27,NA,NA,CASSLGGGGEQYF,TGTGCCAGCAGCCTAGGGGGCGGGGGCGAGCAGTACTTC
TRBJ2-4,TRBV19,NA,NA,CASRKGGGSGNIQYF,TGTGCCAGTAGGAAAGGAGGGGGCTCGGGAAACATTCAGTACTTC
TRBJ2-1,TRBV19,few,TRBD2,CASRGGFYNEQFF,TGTGCCAGTCGCGGGGGATTCTACAATGAGCAGTTCTTC
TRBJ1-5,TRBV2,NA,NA,CASSPRGGNQPQHF,TGTGCCAGCAGTCCCAGGGGCGGCAATCAGCCCCAGCATTTT
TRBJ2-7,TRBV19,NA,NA,CASSTRTVGYEQYF,TGTGCCAGTAGTACCCGGACAGTGGGCTACGAGCAGTACTTC
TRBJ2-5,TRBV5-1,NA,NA,CASSLVAGEGEETQYF,TGCGCCAGCAGCTTGGTAGCAGGGGAGGGGGAAGAGACCCAGTACTTC
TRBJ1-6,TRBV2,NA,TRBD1,CASSFRDRGNSPLHF,TGTGCCAGCAGTTTCCGGGACAGGGGTAATTCACCCCTCCACTTT
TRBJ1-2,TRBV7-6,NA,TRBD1,CASSRKTGTGVNRGYTF,TGTGCCAGCAGCCGAAAAACCGGGACAGGGGTGAATCGGGGCTACACCTTC
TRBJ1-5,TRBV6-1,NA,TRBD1,CASRGDRAQPQHF,TGTGCCAGCAGGGGAGACAGGGCTCAGCCCCAGCATTTT
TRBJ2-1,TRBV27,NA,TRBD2,CASSPWTAGGAHEQFF,TGTGCCAGCAGTCCATGGACAGCGGGGGGGGCCCATGAGCAGTTCTTC
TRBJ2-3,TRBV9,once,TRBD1,CASNQGADTQYF,TGTGCCAGCAACCAGGGGGCAGATACGCAGTATTTT
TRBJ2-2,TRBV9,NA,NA,CASSVGFRGAVGELFF,TGTGCCAGCAGCGTAGGGTTCAGGGGGGCCGTCGGGGAGCTGTTTTTT
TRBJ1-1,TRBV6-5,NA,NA,CASSYAGTEAFF,TGTGCCAGCAGTTACGCGGGAACTGAAGCTTTCTTT
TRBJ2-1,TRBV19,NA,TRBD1,CASSTRQGRTDNEQFF,TGTGCCAGTAGTACCCGACAGGGGAGGACCGACAATGAGCAGTTCTTC
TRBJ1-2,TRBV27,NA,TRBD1,CASGHRGLVNYGYTF,TGTGCCAGCGGCCACAGGGGGTTGGTTAACTATGGCTACACCTTC
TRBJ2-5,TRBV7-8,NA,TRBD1,CASSLGGRGRGETQYF,TGTGCCAGCAGCTTGGGAGGCAGGGGGCGTGGGGAGACCCAGTACTTC
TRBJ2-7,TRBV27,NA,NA,CASSLQGRSSYEQYF,TGTGCCAGCAGTTTACAGGGGCGTTCTTCCTACGAGCAGTACTTC
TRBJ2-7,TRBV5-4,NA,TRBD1,CASSWGTGNVEQYF,TGTGCCAGCAGCTGGGGGACAGGGAACGTCGAGCAGTACTTC
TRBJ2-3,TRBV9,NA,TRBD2,CASSVAAGGPTDTQYF,TGTGCCAGCAGCGTAGCGGCGGGGGGGCCCACAGATACGCAGTATTTT
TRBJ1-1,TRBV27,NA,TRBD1,CASSLVGGLTEAFF,TGTGCCAGCAGTTTGGTAGGGGGCTTGACTGAAGCTTTCTTT
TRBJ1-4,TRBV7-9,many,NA,CAIPLNGSTNEKLFF,TGTGCCATCCCTTTGAATGGGTCAACTAATGAAAAACTGTTTTTT
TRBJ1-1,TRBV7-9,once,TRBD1,CASSVDRGGSPFF,TGTGCCAGCAGCGTAGACAGGGGAGGATCGCCTTTCTTT
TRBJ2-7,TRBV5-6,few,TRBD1,CASSTGTGFYEQYF,TGTGCCAGCAGCACTGGGACAGGGTTCTACGAGCAGTACTTC
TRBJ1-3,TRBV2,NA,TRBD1,CASSADRGPGNTIYF,TGTGCCAGCAGTGCGGACAGGGGGCCAGGAAACACCATATATTTT
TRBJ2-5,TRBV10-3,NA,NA,CAISEGGLEGETQYF,TGTGCCATCAGTGAAGGCGGGCTAGAAGGGGAGACCCAGTACTTC
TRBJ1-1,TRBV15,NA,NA,CATSRVLGLNTEAFF,TGTGCCACCAGCAGAGTATTGGGATTGAACACTGAAGCTTTCTTT
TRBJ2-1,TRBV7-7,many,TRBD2,CASTPPGLVPYNEQFF,TGTGCCAGCACCCCACCTGGACTAGTCCCCTACAATGAGCAGTTCTTC
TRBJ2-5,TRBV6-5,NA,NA,CASTHLGTQYF,TGTGCCAGCACCCACTTGGGGACCCAGTACTTC
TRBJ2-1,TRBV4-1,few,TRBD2,CASSPSGGEQFF,TGCGCCAGCAGCCCGTCGGGGGGTGAGCAGTTCTTC
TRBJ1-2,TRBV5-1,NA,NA,CASSRNRMEDGYTF,TGCGCCAGCAGCAGGAACAGGATGGAAGATGGCTACACCTTC
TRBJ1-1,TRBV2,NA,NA,CATQDGTNTEAFF,TGTGCCACACAGGACGGTACGAACACTGAAGCTTTCTTT
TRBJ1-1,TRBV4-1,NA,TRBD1,CASSQERAGQGFTEAFF,TGCGCCAGCAGCCAAGAACGGGCGGGACAGGGTTTTACTGAAGCTTTCTTT